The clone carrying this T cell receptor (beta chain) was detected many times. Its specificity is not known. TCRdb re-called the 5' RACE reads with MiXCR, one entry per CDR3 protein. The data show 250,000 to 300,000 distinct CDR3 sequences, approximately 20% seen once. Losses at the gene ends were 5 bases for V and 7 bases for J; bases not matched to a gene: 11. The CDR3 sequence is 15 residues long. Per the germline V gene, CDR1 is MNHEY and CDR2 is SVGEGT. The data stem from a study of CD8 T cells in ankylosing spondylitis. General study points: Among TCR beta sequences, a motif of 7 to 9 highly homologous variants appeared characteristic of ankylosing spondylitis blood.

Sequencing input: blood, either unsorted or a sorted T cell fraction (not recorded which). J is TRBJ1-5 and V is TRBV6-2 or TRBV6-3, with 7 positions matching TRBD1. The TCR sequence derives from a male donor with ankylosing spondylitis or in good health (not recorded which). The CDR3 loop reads CASSGQGGIVQPQHF. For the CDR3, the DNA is TGTGCCAGCAGTGGGCAGGGGGGGATCGTCCAGCCCCAGCATTTT.